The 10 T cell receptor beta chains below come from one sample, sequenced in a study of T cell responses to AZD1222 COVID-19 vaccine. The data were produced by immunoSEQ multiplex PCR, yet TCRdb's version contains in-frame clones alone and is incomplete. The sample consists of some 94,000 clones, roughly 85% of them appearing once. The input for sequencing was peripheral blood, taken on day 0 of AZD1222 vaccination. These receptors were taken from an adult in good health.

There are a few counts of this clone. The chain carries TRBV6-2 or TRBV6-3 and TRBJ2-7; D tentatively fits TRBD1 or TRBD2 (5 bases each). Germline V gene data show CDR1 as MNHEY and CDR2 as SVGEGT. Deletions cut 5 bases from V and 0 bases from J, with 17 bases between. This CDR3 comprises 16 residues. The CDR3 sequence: CASSDPGPRFSYEQYF. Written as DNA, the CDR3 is TGTGCCAGCAGTGATCCGGGACCAAGATTCTCCTACGAGCAGTACTTC.

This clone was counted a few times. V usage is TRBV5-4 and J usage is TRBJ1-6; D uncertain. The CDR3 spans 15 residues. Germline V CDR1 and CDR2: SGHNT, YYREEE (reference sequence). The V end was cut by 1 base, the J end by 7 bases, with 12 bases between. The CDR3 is CASSLRPWGNSPLHF. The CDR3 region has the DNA TGTGCCAGCAGCTTGAGGCCATGGGGAAATTCACCCCTCCACTTT.

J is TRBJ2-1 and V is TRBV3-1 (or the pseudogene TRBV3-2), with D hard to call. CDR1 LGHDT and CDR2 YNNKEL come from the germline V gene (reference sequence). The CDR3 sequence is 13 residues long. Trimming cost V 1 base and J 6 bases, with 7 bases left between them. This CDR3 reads CASSQVPCNEQFF. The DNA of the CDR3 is TGTGCCAGCAGCCAAGTCCCTTGCAATGAGCAGTTCTTC.

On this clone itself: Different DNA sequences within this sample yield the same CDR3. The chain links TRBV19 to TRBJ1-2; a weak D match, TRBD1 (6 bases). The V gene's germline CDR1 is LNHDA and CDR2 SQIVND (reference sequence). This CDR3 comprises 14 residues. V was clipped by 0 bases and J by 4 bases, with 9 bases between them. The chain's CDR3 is CASSIETGTYGYTF. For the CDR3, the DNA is TGTGCCAGTAGTATAGAAACAGGGACCTATGGCTACACCTTC.

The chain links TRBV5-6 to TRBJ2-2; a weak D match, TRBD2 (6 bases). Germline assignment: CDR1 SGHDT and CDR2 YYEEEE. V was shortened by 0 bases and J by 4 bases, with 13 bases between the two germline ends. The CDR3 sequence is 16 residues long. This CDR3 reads CASSLGPGLLTGELFF. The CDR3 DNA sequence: TGTGCCAGCAGCTTGGGCCCGGGACTCCTCACCGGGGAGCTGTTTTTT. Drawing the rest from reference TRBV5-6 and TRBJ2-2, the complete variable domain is DAGVTQSPTHLIKTRGQQVTLRCSPKSGHDTVSWYQQALGQGPQFIFQYYEEEERQRGNFPDRFSGHQFPNYSSELNVNALLLGDSALYLCASSLGPGLLTGELFFGEGSRLTVL.

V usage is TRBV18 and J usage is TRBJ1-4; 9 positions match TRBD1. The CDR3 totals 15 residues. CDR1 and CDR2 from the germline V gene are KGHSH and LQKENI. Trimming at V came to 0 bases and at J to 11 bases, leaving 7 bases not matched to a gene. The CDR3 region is CASSPPGTGKAKLFF. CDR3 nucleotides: TGTGCCAGCTCACCACCGGGGACAGGGAAGGCCAAACTGTTTTTT.

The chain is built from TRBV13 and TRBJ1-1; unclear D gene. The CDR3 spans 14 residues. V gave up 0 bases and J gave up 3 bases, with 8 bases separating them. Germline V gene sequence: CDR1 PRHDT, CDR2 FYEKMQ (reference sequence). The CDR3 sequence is CASSLGVTDTEAFF. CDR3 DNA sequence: TGTGCCAGCAGCTTAGGCGTGACTGACACTGAAGCTTTCTTT.

CDR3: CASSSYRRDTSNYGYTF. CDR3 coding DNA: TGTGCCAGCAGCTCATATCGCCGGGACACCAGTAACTATGGCTACACCTTC. The chain links TRBV7-2 to TRBJ1-2; maybe TRBD1 (6 bases). The ends were cut back, 4 bases at V and 1 base at J, with 19 bases in the middle. From germline, CDR1 is SGHTA and CDR2 FQGNSA. This CDR3 region has 17 residues.

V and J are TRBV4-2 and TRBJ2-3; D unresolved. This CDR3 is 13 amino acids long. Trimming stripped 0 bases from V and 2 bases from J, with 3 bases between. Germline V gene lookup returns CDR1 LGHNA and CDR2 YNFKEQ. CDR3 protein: CASSQDLTDTQYF. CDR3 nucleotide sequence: TGTGCCAGCAGCCAAGATCTCACAGATACGCAGTATTTT.

CDR3 amino acids: CASSPIKGRSDTEAFF. CDR3 DNA: TGTGCCAGCAGCCCTATCAAGGGTCGAAGTGACACTGAAGCTTTCTTT. The rearrangement links TRBV6-2 or TRBV6-3 to TRBJ1-1; D is undetermined. Trimming cost V 6 bases and J 3 bases, with 20 bases left between them. In germline, CDR1 is MNHEY, CDR2 SVGEGT. The CDR3 has 16 amino acids.